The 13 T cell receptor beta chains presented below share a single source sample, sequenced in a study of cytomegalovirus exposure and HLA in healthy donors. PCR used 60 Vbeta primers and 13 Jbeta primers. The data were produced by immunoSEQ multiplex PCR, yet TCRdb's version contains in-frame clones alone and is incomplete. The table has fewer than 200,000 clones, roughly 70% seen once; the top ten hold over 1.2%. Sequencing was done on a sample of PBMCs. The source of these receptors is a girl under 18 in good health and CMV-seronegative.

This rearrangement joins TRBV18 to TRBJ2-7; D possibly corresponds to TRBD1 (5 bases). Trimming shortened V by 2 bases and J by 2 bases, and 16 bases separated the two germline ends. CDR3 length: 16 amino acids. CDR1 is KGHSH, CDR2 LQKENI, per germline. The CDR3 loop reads CASSPTQDTPTYEQYF. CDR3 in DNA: TGTGCCAGCTCACCAACACAGGACACTCCCACCTACGAGCAGTACTTC.

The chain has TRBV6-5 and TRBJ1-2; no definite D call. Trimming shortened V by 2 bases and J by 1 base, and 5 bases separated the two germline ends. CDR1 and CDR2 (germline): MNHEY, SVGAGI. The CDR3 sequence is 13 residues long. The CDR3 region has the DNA TGTGCCAGCAGTTACGGCAATAACTATGGCTACACCTTC. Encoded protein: CASSYGNNYGYTF.

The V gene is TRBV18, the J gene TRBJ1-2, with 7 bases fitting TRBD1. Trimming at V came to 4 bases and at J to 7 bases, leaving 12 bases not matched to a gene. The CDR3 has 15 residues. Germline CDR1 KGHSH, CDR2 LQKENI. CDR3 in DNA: TGTGCCAGCTCACTCGGACAGGCCCCACGACGTGGCTACACCTTC. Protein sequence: CASSLGQAPRRGYTF.

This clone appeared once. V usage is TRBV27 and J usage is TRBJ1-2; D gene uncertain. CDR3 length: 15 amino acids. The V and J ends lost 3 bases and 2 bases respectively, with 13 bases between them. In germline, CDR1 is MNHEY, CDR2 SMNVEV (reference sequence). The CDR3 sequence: CASSLGRHRNYGYTF. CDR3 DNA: TGTGCCAGCAGTTTGGGGAGACACCGAAACTATGGCTACACCTTC.

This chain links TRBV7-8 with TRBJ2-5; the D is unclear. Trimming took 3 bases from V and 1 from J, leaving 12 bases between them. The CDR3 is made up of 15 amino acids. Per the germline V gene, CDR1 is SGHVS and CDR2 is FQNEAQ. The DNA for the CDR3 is TGTGCCAGCAGCTTTGGCCTTGCTAGCCAAGAGACCCAGTACTTC. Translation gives CASSFGLASQETQYF.

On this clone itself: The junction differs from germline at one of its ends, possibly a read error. CDR3 nucleotide sequence: TGTGCCAGCAGTGACGGGGGAGGCACAGATGCGCAGTATTTT. Amino acids: CASSDGGGTDAQYF. The V gene is TRBV25-1, the J gene TRBJ2-3; TRBD2 is a possible D gene (6 bases). The germline V gene encodes CDR1 MGHDK and CDR2 SYGVNS. The CDR3 is 14 residues long.

The CDR3 protein is CASSEGGWYTGELFF. CDR3 nucleotides: TGTGCCAGCAGCGAGGGGGGGTGGTACACCGGGGAGCTGTTTTTT. V is TRBV7-3 and J is TRBJ2-2; TRBD2 might be the D (7 bases). V lost 5 bases to trimming and J lost 3 bases, with 13 bases between them. Germline V gene sequence: CDR1 SGHTA, CDR2 FQGTGA. The CDR3 contains 15 residues.

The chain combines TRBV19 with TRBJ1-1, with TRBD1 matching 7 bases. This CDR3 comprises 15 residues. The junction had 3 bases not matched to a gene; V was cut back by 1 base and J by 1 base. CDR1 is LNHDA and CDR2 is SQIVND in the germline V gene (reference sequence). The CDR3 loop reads CASSIGGTENTEAFF. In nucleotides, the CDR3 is TGTGCCAGTAGTATAGGGGGGACAGAGAACACTGAAGCTTTCTTT.

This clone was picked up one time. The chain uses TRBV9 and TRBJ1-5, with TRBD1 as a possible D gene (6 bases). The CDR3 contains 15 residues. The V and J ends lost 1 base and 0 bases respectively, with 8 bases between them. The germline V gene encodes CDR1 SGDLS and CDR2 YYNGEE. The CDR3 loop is CASSVSGVSNQPQHF. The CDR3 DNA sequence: TGTGCCAGCAGCGTATCAGGGGTTAGCAATCAGCCCCAGCATTTT.

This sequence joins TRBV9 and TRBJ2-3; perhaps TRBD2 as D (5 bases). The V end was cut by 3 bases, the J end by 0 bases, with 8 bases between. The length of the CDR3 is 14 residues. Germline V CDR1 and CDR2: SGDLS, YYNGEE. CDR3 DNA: TGTGCCAGCAGCGCCCCGGGGAGCACAGATACGCAGTATTTT. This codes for CASSAPGSTDTQYF.

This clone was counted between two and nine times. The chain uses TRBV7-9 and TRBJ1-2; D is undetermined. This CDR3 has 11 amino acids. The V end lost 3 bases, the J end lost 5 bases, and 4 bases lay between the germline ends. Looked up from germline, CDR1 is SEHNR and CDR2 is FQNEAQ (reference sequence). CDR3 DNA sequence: TGTGCCAGCAGCTTGCAGTATGGCTACACCTTC. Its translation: CASSLQYGYTF.

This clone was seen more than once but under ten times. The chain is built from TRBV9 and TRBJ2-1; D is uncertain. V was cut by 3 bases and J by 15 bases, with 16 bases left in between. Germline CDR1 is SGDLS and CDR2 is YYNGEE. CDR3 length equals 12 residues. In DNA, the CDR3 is TGTGCCAGCAGCGGCGATTCTAGGATGCGGTTCTTC. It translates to CASSGDSRMRFF.

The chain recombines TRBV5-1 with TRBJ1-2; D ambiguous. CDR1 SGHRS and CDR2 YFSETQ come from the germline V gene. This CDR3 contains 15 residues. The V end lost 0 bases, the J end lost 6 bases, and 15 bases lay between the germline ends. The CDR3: CASSLEGGSGDGYTF. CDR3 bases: TGCGCCAGCAGCTTGGAGGGAGGGAGTGGTGATGGCTACACCTTC.